The 27 T cell receptor beta chains reported below all come from one sample, sequenced in a study of blood T cells in healthy people across ages. A J-beta primer mix and a sample-barcoded 5' primer were used in a second PCR of roughly 6 to 11 cycles. In TCRdb, the 5' RACE reads were re-called with MiXCR into one record per CDR3 protein. Among 850,000 or so distinct CDR3 sequences listed, 25% to 35% were seen once. The sample taken for sequencing was blood. The receptor set was obtained from a woman of 80 years or more in good health.

The V gene is TRBV11-2, the J gene TRBJ1-6; D ambiguous. Germline V gene data show CDR1 as SGHAT and CDR2 as FQNNGV. V dropped 3 bases and J dropped 9 bases, with 9 bases sitting between them. CDR3 size: 13 residues. CDR3 sequence (DNA): TGTGCCAGCAGCTTGAAGATTGGTTCACCCCTCCACTTT. This sequence encodes CASSLKIGSPLHF. The full variable domain, completed using reference TRBV11-2 and TRBJ1-6, is EAGVAQSPRYKIIEKRQSVAFWCNPISGHATLYWYQQILGQGPKLLIQFQNNGVVDDSQLPKDRFSAERLKGVDSTLKIQPAKLEDSAVYLCASSLKIGSPLHFGNGTRLTVT.

V usage is TRBV7-8 and J usage is TRBJ1-4; D gene ambiguous. Germline lookup yields CDR1 SGHVS and CDR2 FQNEAQ. With 3 bases removed from V and 3 bases from J, the gap between germline ends came to 14 bases. The CDR3 totals 16 residues. The CDR3 DNA follows: TGTGCCAGCAGCTTTAGGAGGATAGGTGCTAATGAAAAACTGTTTTTT. Protein sequence: CASSFRRIGANEKLFF.

As regards this clonotype: It may be a read error: a sequence one base away is much more abundant. The rearrangement links TRBV7-9 to TRBJ2-1; D remains unclear. The J call may not be correct, given that the DNA end is closer to TRBJ2-7. The CDR3 has 13 residues. The germline gives CDR1 SEHNR, CDR2 FQNEAQ (reference sequence). Written as DNA, the CDR3 is TGTGCCAGCAGCTCAACCAGCTACAATGAGCAGTACTTC. Encoded protein: CASSSTSYNEQYF.

A remark on this clonotype: This may arise from a read error, as a much more abundant clone is one base away. J is TRBJ1-5 and V is TRBV10-3; D gene unclear. Germline CDR1 ENHRY, CDR2 SYGVKD. CDR3 length equals 13 residues. DNA for the CDR3: TGTGCCATCAGCGTCGATAGCAATCAGCCCCGGCATTTT. It specifies CAISVDSNQPRHF.

This clonotype appeared a few times. One base away lies a much larger clone, so this may be a sequencing read error. V gene TRBV7-2 combines with J gene TRBJ2-5, with 13 bases identical to TRBD2. Germline lookup yields CDR1 SGHTA and CDR2 FQGNSA. This CDR3 region has 15 residues. CDR3 amino acids: CACSWGLAGLREQYF. In DNA, the CDR3 is TGTGCCTGCAGCTGGGGACTAGCGGGGCTCAGGGAGCAGTACTTC.

This clonotype came up many times. A junction end diverges from the germline sequence, so it may reflect a read error. The CDR3 DNA is TGCGCCAGCAGCTTTTCCGGGGATAGCAATCAGCCCCAGCATTTT. This translates into CASSFSGDSNQPQHF. The J gene is TRBJ1-5, the V gene TRBV12-3 or TRBV12-4; D gene unclear. The CDR3 covers 15 residues.

This clonotype was picked up many times. The chain uses TRBV11-2 and TRBJ2-7, with 9 bases that match TRBD1. CDR3 size: 15 residues. In germline, CDR1 is SGHAT, CDR2 FQNNGV. Losses at the gene ends were 5 bases for V and 4 bases for J; bases not matched to a gene: 9. The CDR3 DNA is TGTGCCAGCAGCCCGTCCGGGACAGGGTCTTACGAGCAGTACTTC. The encoded protein is CASSPSGTGSYEQYF.

This chain connects TRBV6-1 to TRBJ1-5; 10 positions match TRBD1. The germline V gene encodes CDR1 MNHNS and CDR2 SASEGT. This CDR3 contains 15 residues. V gave up 7 bases and J gave up 5 bases; unmatched junction bases: 8. This chain's CDR3 is CASNKGQGYYQPQHF. The CDR3 DNA reads TGTGCCAGCAATAAGGGACAGGGGTATTATCAGCCCCAGCATTTT.

The chain uses TRBV2 and TRBJ2-2, with D possibly being TRBD2 (6 bases). Per the germline V gene, CDR1 is SNHLY and CDR2 is FYNNEI. The length of the CDR3 is 15 residues. V shed 2 bases and J shed 4 bases, with 11 bases lying between them. CDR3 coding DNA: TGTGCCAGCAGTGAATCACGGGGAGGCACCGGGGAGCTGTTTTTT. Translation gives CASSESRGGTGELFF.

The rearrangement uses TRBV3-1 and TRBJ1-2; no reliable D call. Trimming took off 1 base at V and 7 bases at J, with 7 bases between the two ends. CDR1 LGHDT and CDR2 YNNKEL come from the germline V gene (reference sequence). The CDR3 is made up of 12 amino acids. Here the CDR3 reads CASSQGEIGYTF. For the CDR3, the DNA is TGTGCCAGCAGCCAAGGGGAAATTGGCTACACCTTC. The variable domain in full, completed from reference TRBV3-1 and TRBJ1-2, reads DTAVSQTPKYLVTQMGNDKSIKCEQNLGHDTMYWYKQDSKKFLKIMFSYNNKELIINETVPNRFSPKSPDKAHLNLHINSLELGDSAVYFCASSQGEIGYTFGSGTRLTVV.

This clonotype was seen ten or more times. A much bigger clone sits one base away, suggesting this may be a read error. The chain is built from TRBV7-2 and TRBJ2-1; 7 nucleotides match TRBD1. The DNA end is a closer match to TRBJ2-7, so the J assignment may be wrong. Germline V lookup: CDR1 SGHTA, CDR2 FQGNSA. The CDR3 is 15 residues long. Written as DNA, the CDR3 is TGTGCCAGCAGCACCGCGACAGGGACCTACAATGAGCAGTACTTC. It translates to CASSTATGTYNEQYF.

This clonotype was observed many times. The CDR3 DNA reads TGCAGTGCCCACGGAGGGGGGCTGTATAGAGAGACCCAGTACTTC. It specifies CSAHGGGLYRETQYF. The chain uses TRBV20-1 and TRBJ2-5; D assignment may be TRBD1 or TRBD2 (6 bases each). From germline, CDR1 is DFQATT and CDR2 SNEGSKA (reference sequence). The V end lost 6 bases, the J end lost 4 bases, and 21 bases lay between the germline ends. The CDR3 is 15 residues long.

Concerning this clonotype: It may be a read error: a sequence one base away is much more abundant. The genes are TRBV5-4 and TRBJ2-1, with 9 bases identical to TRBD2. The end of the DNA is better explained by TRBJ2-7, so the J call may be wrong. Germline V gene lookup returns CDR1 SGHNT and CDR2 YYREEE (reference sequence). CDR3 length equals 19 residues. CDR3 residues: CASSLARGAGGGSYNEQYF. The CDR3 bases are TGTGCCAGCAGCTTGGCCAGGGGAGCGGGGGGTGGCTCCTACAATGAGCAGTACTTC.

CDR3 nucleotide sequence: TGTGCCAGCAGCTTGGGTTACGCGAACACCGGGGAGCTGTTTTTT. Protein product: CASSLGYANTGELFF. V usage is TRBV7-9 and J usage is TRBJ2-2; D uncertain. Trimming stripped 3 bases from V and 0 bases from J, with 8 bases between. The CDR3 totals 15 residues. Looked up from germline, CDR1 is SEHNR and CDR2 is FQNEAQ (reference sequence).

The chain combines TRBV5-8 with TRBJ2-1, with TRBD2 matching 10 bases. The germline gives CDR1 SGHTS, CDR2 YDEGEE. The ends lost 5 bases at V and 7 bases at J; junction bases unmatched: 9. The CDR3 consists of 15 residues. This CDR3 is CASRKVASGRNEQFF. CDR3 in DNA: TGTGCCAGCAGAAAGGTGGCTAGCGGGAGAAATGAGCAGTTCTTC.

The chain couples TRBV15 to TRBJ1-1; TRBD1 aligns across 8 bases. This CDR3 contains 16 residues. Per the germline V gene, CDR1 is LNHNV and CDR2 is YYDKDF (reference sequence). Trimming removed 0 bases from V and 7 bases from J; junction bases left unmatched: 10. Here the CDR3 reads CATSRDGSAGGFEAFF. CDR3 nucleotides: TGTGCCACCAGCAGAGATGGGAGCGCAGGGGGCTTTGAAGCTTTCTTT.

This clonotype has ten or more counts. The chain recombines TRBV12-3 or TRBV12-4 with TRBJ1-6, with no clear D. The CDR3 runs 17 residues. The V end lost 6 bases, the J end lost 9 bases, and 24 bases lay between the germline ends. In DNA, the CDR3 is TGTGCCAGCAGCTCCACTCTTTCGTTTAGGGTTAGTTCACCCCTCCACTTT. It codes for CASSSTLSFRVSSPLHF.

This chain joins TRBV28 and TRBJ2-3, with 9 bases identical to TRBD1. Looked up from germline, CDR1 is MDHEN and CDR2 is SYDVKM. CDR3 length: 16 amino acids. V gave up 6 bases and J gave up 2 bases; unmatched junction bases: 9. The CDR3 protein is CASSLQGAGITDTQYF. As DNA, the CDR3 is TGTGCCAGCAGCTTACAGGGGGCAGGGATCACAGATACGCAGTATTTT.

This chain connects TRBV5-6 to TRBJ2-7; D gene uncertain. The ends were cut back, 4 bases at V and 3 bases at J, with 11 bases in the middle. This CDR3 comprises 13 residues. Per the germline V gene, CDR1 is SGHDT and CDR2 is YYEEEE. This CDR3 reads CASSHRADYEQYF. CDR3 DNA: TGTGCCAGCAGCCATCGGGCAGACTACGAGCAGTACTTC.

This sequence joins TRBV4-1 and TRBJ1-1; 8 bases fit TRBD1. Germline CDR1 and CDR2: MGHRA and YSYEKL. The trim removed 6 bases at V and 3 bases at J, leaving 18 bases unmatched. The CDR3 is 18 residues long. CDR3 residues: CASSYKPGQVTLDTEAFF. The CDR3, as DNA: TGCGCCAGCAGTTACAAACCGGGACAGGTAACGTTGGACACTGAAGCTTTCTTT.

The table lists this clonotype with many counts. The chain has TRBV20-1 and TRBJ2-6, with D possibly being TRBD1 (6 bases). Between the trimmed V and J ends, which lost 3 bases and 3 bases, there was a span of 12 bases. Germline V gene data show CDR1 as DFQATT and CDR2 as SNEGSKA (reference sequence). This CDR3 is 15 amino acids long. CDR3 sequence reads: CSARLQGHGANVLTF. In DNA, the CDR3 is TGCAGTGCTAGGCTCCAGGGACATGGGGCCAACGTCCTGACTTTC.

This clonotype was detected ten times or more. The CDR3 sequence: CASSRGTGLRHSPLHF. For the CDR3, the DNA is TGTGCCAGCAGCCGCGGGACAGGGTTAAGGCATTCACCCCTCCACTTT. V gene TRBV7-9 combines with J gene TRBJ1-6, with TRBD1 matching 9 bases. This CDR3 is 16 amino acids long. Germline CDR1 SEHNR, CDR2 FQNEAQ (reference sequence). V was clipped by 5 bases and J by 8 bases; unmatched bases: 10.

Remarks on this clonotype: A much bigger clone sits one base away, suggesting this may be a read error. The conserved closing phenylalanine or tryptophan is absent in this CDR3, likely reflecting a read error. The chain is built from TRBV15 and TRBJ2-3; D could derive from TRBD1 or TRBD2 (5 bases each). The CDR3 contains 14 residues. Germline V gene sequence: CDR1 LNHNV, CDR2 YYDKDF (reference sequence). V lost 4 bases, J lost 2 bases, and 10 bases lay in between. CDR3 sequence (DNA): TGTGCCACCAGCATCAGAGGGGCCACAGATACGCAGTATTGT. It is translated as CATSIRGATDTQYC.

The chain joins TRBV19 to TRBJ2-1; D unclear. Trimming took 5 bases from V and 6 from J, leaving 8 bases between them. This CDR3 has 12 residues. Germline-derived CDR1 and CDR2 are LNHDA and SQIVND (reference sequence). DNA of the CDR3: TGTGCCAGTAGTCGTAGCCCCAATGAGCAGTTCTTC. Protein product: CASSRSPNEQFF.

The chain has TRBV29-1 and TRBJ1-4, with a weak D call TRBD1 (6 bases). V lost 6 bases and J 8 bases, leaving 13 bases between the germline ends. CDR3 length: 12 residues. Germline V gene data show CDR1 as SQVTM and CDR2 as ANQGSEA. The CDR3 sequence: CSVIPTGEKLFF. The CDR3 nucleotides are TGCAGCGTCATCCCGACAGGAGAAAAACTGTTTTTT. Complete variable domain (other parts from reference TRBV29-1 and TRBJ1-4): SAVISQKPSRDICQRGTSLTIQCQVDSQVTMMFWYRQQPGQSLTLIATANQGSEATYESGFVIDKFPISRPNLTFSTLTVSNMSPEDSSIYLCSVIPTGEKLFFGSGTQLSVL.

Many counts were recorded for this clonotype. The chain is built from TRBV7-2 and TRBJ2-1; TRBD2 agrees at 10 bases. The CDR3 contains 15 residues. Per germline, CDR1 SGHTA and CDR2 FQGNSA. After removal of 4 bases from V and 15 bases from J, the junction contained 15 bases not matched to a gene. The CDR3: CASSSDWTSGWSRFF. The CDR3 nucleotides read TGTGCCAGCAGCTCCGATTGGACTAGCGGATGGTCGCGGTTCTTC.

This clonotype has more than one count but fewer than ten. The chain carries TRBV18 and TRBJ2-1, with 10 bases identical to TRBD2. After removal of 3 bases from V and 8 bases from J, the junction contained 10 bases not matched to a gene. This CDR3 contains 16 residues. Per the germline V gene, CDR1 is KGHSH and CDR2 is LQKENI. The CDR3 DNA reads as TGTGCCAGCTCACCCCCTAGCGGGGGCCTCGGGGATGAGCAGTTCTTC. The encoded protein is CASSPPSGGLGDEQFF. Supplemented by reference TRBV18 and TRBJ2-1, the full variable domain reads NAGVMQNPRHLVRRRGQEARLRCSPMKGHSHVYWYRQLPEEGLKFMVYLQKENIIDESGMPKERFSAEFPKEGPSILRIQQVVRGDSAAYFCASSPPSGGLGDEQFFGPGTRLTVL.